This T cell receptor (beta chain) was recovered during a study of a mutant IDH1 vaccine in newly diagnosed glioma. The CDR3 is 14 amino acids. CDR1 and CDR2 (germline): SGHTA, FQGNSA. Documented time point: baseline, week 1 (first vaccination visit). Treatment described: pre-vaccination baseline after standard-of-care therapy. Donors' newly diagnosed IDH1-mutant WHO grade 3 or 4 astrocytomas lacked nuclear ATRX. In the case of this clone: The junction shows a germline mismatch at one end, possibly a read error.

Clones were read by immunoSEQ multiplex PCR, and TCRdb kept only the in-frame ones, dropping some. Of tens of thousands of clones in the sample, over 65% are singletons; the top ten hold approximately 1.8%. This chain links TRBV7-2 with TRBJ1-1; D is ambiguous. The specimen comprised PBMCs, sampled from a glioma patient treated with radiotherapy, temozolomide or both. The TCR comes from a woman between 40 and 50 years old with glioma. The DNA for the CDR3 is TGTGCCAGCAGCTTAATACCAATGAACGCTGAAGCTTTCTTT. This translates into CASSLIPMNAEAFF. Supplemented by reference TRBV7-2 and TRBJ1-1, the full variable domain reads GAGVSQSPSNKVTEKGKDVELRCDPISGHTALYWYRQSLGQGLEFLIYFQGNSAPDKSGLPSDRFSAERTGGSVSTLTIQRTQQEDSAVYLCASSLIPMNAEAFFGQGTRLTVV.